The 29 T cell receptor beta chains below were found in one sample sequenced in a study of beta chain features in type 1 diabetes. TCRB transcripts that were expressed got sequenced, as all of the isolated RNA had been reverse transcribed. Profiled with immunoSEQ multiplex PCR; TCRdb holds only in-frame clones, not every one. This sample has 70,000 to 90,000 clones; 25% to 35% occur once, and the top ten carry 0.45%. What was sequenced was stem cell memory CD4+ T cells from blood. These receptor sequences come from a woman aged 18-30 years in good health.

There are a few counts of this clone. The V gene is TRBV14, the J gene TRBJ2-3; D possibly corresponds to TRBD2 (5 bases). CDR1 and CDR2 from the germline V gene are SGHDN and FVKESK. V lost 3 bases to trimming and J lost 2 bases, with 12 bases between them. The length of the CDR3 is 15 residues. CDR3 sequence reads: CASSQTLDYTDTQYF. CDR3 coding DNA: TGTGCCAGCAGCCAGACACTCGACTACACAGATACGCAGTATTTT.

This sequence joins TRBV10-3 and TRBJ2-3; 10 positions match TRBD1. Losses at the gene ends were 5 bases for V and 2 bases for J; bases not matched to a gene: 10. CDR1 and CDR2 from the germline V gene are ENHRY and SYGVKD. The CDR3 extends over 17 amino acids. The CDR3 loop reads CAISPGQGSGDTDTQYF. DNA for the CDR3: TGTGCCATCAGTCCGGGACAGGGGTCGGGTGACACAGATACGCAGTATTTT.

This clone occurred a few times. The chain carries TRBV9 and TRBJ1-1, with TRBD1 matching 10 bases. The CDR3 extends over 15 amino acids. Germline lookup yields CDR1 SGDLS and CDR2 YYNGEE. Trimming took 3 bases from V and 8 from J; bases not matched to a gene: 10. The CDR3 loop reads CASSGRQGARNEAFF. As DNA, the CDR3 is TGTGCCAGCAGCGGTAGACAGGGGGCGAGAAACGAAGCTTTCTTT. Looking up the rest from reference TRBV9 and TRBJ1-1 gives the full variable domain: DSGVTQTPKHLITATGQRVTLRCSPRSGDLSVYWYQQSLDQGLQFLIQYYNGEERAKGNILERFSAQQFPDLHSELNLSSLELGDSALYFCASSGRQGARNEAFFGQGTRLTVV.

This clone has a handful of counts. This chain connects TRBV30 to TRBJ1-1; D is possibly TRBD1 (5 bases). Germline V gives CDR1 GTSNPN, CDR2 SVGIG (reference sequence). The CDR3 runs 14 residues. The V gene lost 4 bases and the J gene lost 10 bases, with 22 bases spanning the gap. For the CDR3, the DNA is TGTGCCTGGATTGTACCCGGGACCGCGGGGGGAGCTTTCTTT. Its protein product is CAWIVPGTAGGAFF.

This clone was counted between two and nine times. The J gene is TRBJ1-2, the V gene TRBV5-1; D is uncertain. The CDR3 is 14 amino acids. CDR1 and CDR2 from the germline V gene are SGHRS and YFSETQ. Trimming removed 0 bases from V and 4 bases from J, with 10 bases in between. The CDR3 is CASSLDIAFYGYTF. DNA of the CDR3: TGCGCCAGCAGCTTGGATATAGCGTTCTATGGCTACACCTTC. Together with reference TRBV5-1 and TRBJ1-2, the CDR3 gives the full variable domain: KAGVTQTPRYLIKTRGQQVTLSCSPISGHRSVSWYQQTPGQGLQFLFEYFSETQRNKGNFPGRFSGRQFSNSRSEMNVSTLELGDSALYLCASSLDIAFYGYTFGSGTRLTVV.

This clone has more than one count but fewer than ten. The chain uses TRBV2 and TRBJ2-3; D is ambiguous. The CDR3 runs 14 residues. Per the germline V gene, CDR1 is SNHLY and CDR2 is FYNNEI. V was clipped by 5 bases and J by 2 bases, with 11 bases between them. For the CDR3, the DNA is TGTGCCAGCAGTCCCTGGGCCCCCACAGATACGCAGTATTTT. This gives the protein CASSPWAPTDTQYF.

This clone was counted a few times. This chain connects TRBV2 to TRBJ1-2; TRBD1 aligns across 11 bases. The V and J ends lost 6 bases and 8 bases, in that order; junction bases with no gene match: 11. The CDR3 is 15 amino acids. Germline-derived CDR1 and CDR2 are SNHLY and FYNNEI. CDR3 residues: CASSRGQGGIDGYTF. The CDR3 DNA follows: TGTGCCAGCAGCAGGGGACAGGGGGGTATAGACGGCTACACCTTC.

This clone has just a few counts. The genes are TRBV6-1 and TRBJ2-7; 8 bases map to TRBD1. The CDR3 runs 15 residues. CDR1 MNHNS and CDR2 SASEGT come from the germline V gene. V lost 0 bases and J lost 4; bases outside the gene matches: 5. CDR3 in amino acids: CASSEAPGQAYEQYF. For the CDR3, the DNA is TGTGCCAGCAGTGAAGCGCCGGGACAGGCTTACGAGCAGTACTTC.

The chain uses TRBV7-2 and TRBJ1-3; 10 nucleotides match TRBD1. Germline lookup yields CDR1 SGHTA and CDR2 FQGNSA. V lost 7 bases, J lost 4 bases, and 1 base stayed unmatched. The CDR3 runs 13 residues. The CDR3 DNA reads TGTGCCAGCAAGACAGGGGGCGGAAACACCATATATTTT. The encoded protein is CASKTGGGNTIYF.

V and J are TRBV25-1 and TRBJ1-2; D might be TRBD1 (6 bases). The CDR3 sequence is 17 residues long. Germline V gene sequence: CDR1 MGHDK, CDR2 SYGVNS. V shed 2 bases and J shed 1 base, with 17 bases lying between them. The CDR3 protein is CASSEAGRGSVNYGYTF. In nucleotides, the CDR3 is TGTGCCAGCAGTGAAGCGGGCAGGGGATCCGTTAACTATGGCTACACCTTC.

This clone was picked up a small number of times. The rearrangement uses TRBV2 and TRBJ1-2; a weak D match, TRBD1 (6 bases). The germline V gene encodes CDR1 SNHLY and CDR2 FYNNEI. The CDR3 consists of 14 residues. Trimming removed 3 bases from V and 4 bases from J, with 12 bases in between. CDR3 amino acids: CASSDSGAAYGYTF. For the CDR3, the DNA is TGTGCCAGCAGTGATTCAGGGGCGGCCTATGGCTACACCTTC.

V is TRBV30 and J is TRBJ1-5, with no clear D. Trimming cost V 4 bases and J 5 bases, with 15 bases left between them. CDR1 is GTSNPN, CDR2 SVGIG, per germline (reference sequence). This CDR3 has 14 residues. The CDR3 sequence is CAWNGPLMDQPQHF. DNA for the CDR3: TGTGCCTGGAACGGTCCATTAATGGATCAGCCCCAGCATTTT. The complete variable domain, with remaining parts taken from reference TRBV30 and TRBJ1-5, reads SQTIHQWPATLVQPVGSPLSLECTVEGTSNPNLYWYRQAAGRGLQLLFYSVGIGQISSEVPQNLSASRPQDRQFILSSKKLLLSDSGFYLCAWNGPLMDQPQHFGDGTRLSIL.

CDR3 sequence reads: CASSGGTGVYGYTF. In nucleotides, the CDR3 is TGTGCCAGCAGCGGCGGGACAGGGGTTTATGGCTACACCTTC. The rearrangement links TRBV7-2 to TRBJ1-2, with 10 bases matching TRBD1. Germline V CDR1 and CDR2: SGHTA, FQGNSA. The CDR3 consists of 14 residues. The ends lost 5 bases at V and 5 bases at J; junction bases unmatched: 5. Variable domain in full (rest from reference TRBV7-2 and TRBJ1-2): GAGVSQSPSNKVTEKGKDVELRCDPISGHTALYWYRQSLGQGLEFLIYFQGNSAPDKSGLPSDRFSAERTGGSVSTLTIQRTQQEDSAVYLCASSGGTGVYGYTFGSGTRLTVV.

The chain uses TRBV5-1 and TRBJ2-3; TRBD1 matches 8 bases. The CDR3 consists of 15 residues. Germline V gives CDR1 SGHRS, CDR2 YFSETQ. Unmatched junction bases numbered 3, after V lost 2 bases and J lost 1 base. The CDR3 DNA is TGCGCCAGCAGCTTTGGACAGGGTGGCACAGATACGCAGTATTTT. This sequence encodes CASSFGQGGTDTQYF.

There are a few counts of this clone. CDR3 residues: CASSRLGVYEQYF. The CDR3 DNA follows: TGTGCCAGCAGCCGTCTAGGCGTTTACGAGCAGTACTTC. V and J are TRBV14 and TRBJ2-7; D is undetermined. The CDR3 is 13 amino acids. Trimming stripped 4 bases from V and 4 bases from J, with 11 bases between. CDR1 and CDR2 (germline): SGHDN, FVKESK.

This clone was observed a handful of times. The chain couples TRBV5-1 to TRBJ2-3; 8 bases line up with TRBD2. The junction had 12 bases not matched to a gene; V was cut back by 4 bases and J by 5 bases. The CDR3 is 16 amino acids. CDR1 is SGHRS, CDR2 YFSETQ, per germline. The CDR3 nucleotides read TGCGCCAGCAGCACAGCTACTAGCGGACTGGTAGATACGCAGTATTTT. This translates into CASSTATSGLVDTQYF.

This chain joins TRBV20-1 and TRBJ2-7; 7 bases fit TRBD1. V trimming: 5 bases; J trimming: 5 bases; junction bases outside the gene matches: 3. Germline V gene data show CDR1 as DFQATT and CDR2 as SNEGSKA (reference sequence). The CDR3 has 11 residues. The CDR3 region has the DNA TGCAGTGCTCGACAGGGCGACGAGCAGTACTTC. Its translation is CSARQGDEQYF.

This clone turned up a few times. V is TRBV1 and J is TRBJ2-1; the tabulated D call, TRBD2, remains unverified against the DNA. TRBV1 is classified as a pseudogene. The CDR3 loop spans 13 amino acids. The CDR3 loop is CTSKILGNNEQFF. The CDR3 DNA follows: TGCACCAGCAAGATACTAGGAAACAATGAGCAGTTCTTC.

Only a few counts were recorded for this clone. The gene calls are TRBV5-1 and TRBJ2-5; 7 positions match TRBD1. V lost 2 bases, J lost 5 bases, and 9 bases stayed unmatched. The CDR3 contains 15 residues. Germline CDR1 reads SGHRS; CDR2 reads YFSETQ. CDR3 sequence reads: CASSLQGYPRETQYF. CDR3 coding DNA: TGCGCCAGCAGCTTACAGGGGTACCCTCGGGAGACCCAGTACTTC.

This chain joins TRBV5-1 and TRBJ1-6; D is unresolved. V was pared by 0 bases and J by 4 bases, with 5 bases between. The CDR3 extends over 14 amino acids. Germline V gene lookup returns CDR1 SGHRS and CDR2 YFSETQ. CDR3: CASSLEEYNSPLHF. CDR3 coding DNA: TGCGCCAGCAGCTTGGAAGAGTATAATTCACCCCTCCACTTT.

This chain joins TRBV2 and TRBJ2-3; D may be TRBD2 (7 bases). V lost 5 bases and J lost 3, with 18 bases in between. From germline, CDR1 is SNHLY and CDR2 FYNNEI. CDR3 length: 16 amino acids. CDR3 DNA: TGTGCCAGCAGTTTCCCCCCCGGGGGGCTAACAGATACGCAGTATTTT. It translates to CASSFPPGGLTDTQYF.

This sequence joins TRBV15 and TRBJ1-2; the D gene is possibly TRBD1 (6 bases). The CDR3 extends over 15 amino acids. Trimming removed 0 bases at V and 4 bases at J, with 12 bases between. Looked up from germline, CDR1 is LNHNV and CDR2 is YYDKDF (reference sequence). CDR3 nucleotides: TGTGCCACCAGCAGAGAGGGGGCGGGTGGCTATGGCTACACCTTC. Translated: CATSREGAGGYGYTF.

The V and J genes are TRBV5-1 and TRBJ2-3, with 9 bases identical to TRBD2. V dropped 0 bases and J dropped 0; count of bases not matched to a gene: 11. Germline V gene sequence: CDR1 SGHRS, CDR2 YFSETQ. This CDR3 region has 19 residues. The CDR3 nucleotides read TGCGCCAGCAGCTTGGCCAATAGCGGGGGTCTGTCTAGCACAGATACGCAGTATTTT. It codes for CASSLANSGGLSSTDTQYF.

This chain uses TRBV11-1 with TRBJ1-4, with 10 bases identical to TRBD1. Unmatched junction bases numbered 6, after V lost 4 bases and J lost 7 bases. This CDR3 comprises 15 residues. The V gene's germline CDR1 is SGHAT and CDR2 FQDESV (reference sequence). The CDR3 nucleotides are TGTGCCAGCAGCTCACCGGGACAGGGGATTGAAAAACTGTTTTTT. Translating gives CASSSPGQGIEKLFF.

This clone came up once. V and J are TRBV6-5 and TRBJ2-5; D might be TRBD1 (6 bases). CDR3 length: 16 residues. V was cut by 0 bases and J by 6 bases, with 17 bases left in between. Germline V gene lookup returns CDR1 MNHEY and CDR2 SVGAGI. The CDR3 reads CASSYSISPGQKTQYF. The CDR3 DNA reads as TGTGCCAGCAGTTACTCGATAAGTCCGGGACAAAAGACCCAGTACTTC.

This rearrangement joins TRBV11-2 to TRBJ1-1; 9 bases fit TRBD1. The CDR3 totals 14 residues. V lost 6 bases and J lost 0; bases outside the gene matches: 2. Germline CDR1 and CDR2: SGHAT and FQNNGV. The CDR3 nucleotides read TGTGCCAGCAGTTGGGACAGGGTGAACACTGAAGCTTTCTTT. Amino acids: CASSWDRVNTEAFF.

The genes are TRBV5-4 and TRBJ2-1; 8 positions match TRBD1. Unmatched junction bases numbered 2, after V lost 0 bases and J lost 6 bases. The CDR3 sequence is 14 residues long. Germline assignment: CDR1 SGHNT and CDR2 YYREEE (reference sequence). The CDR3 coding sequence is TGTGCCAGCAGCTTGGACAGGGGGTTCAATGAGCAGTTCTTC. The encoded protein is CASSLDRGFNEQFF.

The genes are TRBV10-3 and TRBJ2-2, with no clear D. The germline CDR1 and CDR2 sequences are ENHRY and SYGVKD. V lost 4 bases, J lost 5 bases, and 8 bases lay in between. This CDR3 comprises 13 residues. CDR3 DNA: TGTGCCATCAGTGGGCCGCAGACCGGGGAGCTGTTTTTT. Amino acids: CAISGPQTGELFF.

J is TRBJ2-5 and V is TRBV7-9; a possible D gene is TRBD2 (6 bases). Germline-derived CDR1 and CDR2 are SEHNR and FQNEAQ (reference sequence). V was pared by 5 bases and J by 6 bases, with 13 bases between. This CDR3 spans 13 amino acids. CDR3 coding DNA: TGTGCCAGCAGCCTTTGGGGAGGTCAGACCCAGTACTTC. This sequence encodes CASSLWGGQTQYF.